This record looks at one T cell receptor (beta chain) sequence and its context. This clonotype has ten or more counts. Its antigen is currently not known. No base quality values were provided; no much bigger clone lies one nucleotide off. These data belong to a study of T cells in Graves' hyperthyroidism and ophthalmopathy (dated by TCRdb to 2018 to 2020). Regarding the study in general: Peripheral blood samples were taken at the time of initial diagnosis, prior to any treatment. To identify distinguishing TCR V-J signatures, a discovery cohort of 95 to 100 patients was used, comprising 43 with Graves' ophthalmopathy and around 57 with stable Graves' hyperthyroidism. Prospective prediction of ophthalmopathy was tested in an independent validation cohort of fewer than 20 hyperthyroidism patients and 15 to 17 patients who later progressed to ophthalmopathy. The approximately 95 discovery patients were divided at random into training and test sets in a 7:3 ratio. In about six Graves' hyperthyroidism patients, the study also compared T-cell repertoires from thyroid tissue with T-cell repertoires from blood. Once sampling was done, hyperthyroidism patients were given methimazole at a starting dose of 30 mg daily, whereas ophthalmopathy patients were given high-dose intravenous methylprednisolone. According to the paper, TCR Vbeta CDR3 sequencing was carried out on roughly 130 peripheral blood samples, which came from fewer than 50 ophthalmopathy, around 74 hyperthyroidism and 17 progressor patients. The investigation overall reported the following: Blood samples also contained most of the expanded thyroid clonotypes (frequency above 0.001), which suggests that blood repertoires may reflect thyroid immune responses. In validation, progression to ophthalmopathy was predicted by the model with almost 71% sensitivity and around 76% specificity, a median of roughly 6 months before onset. A model built on a 13 V-J signature distinguished ophthalmopathy from stable hyperthyroidism, reaching 85% to 90% sensitivity and around 81% specificity in cross-validation and 80%/75% in testing. Sample size was not statistically predetermined, and blinding of investigators to group allocation was not performed.

In the ophthalmopathy patients, disease was moderately to severely active, with a Clinical Activity Score of 3 or more, a NOSPECS grade of 4 or more, and a duration of less than 3 months. Any patient with an uncontrolled infection, another autoimmune disease, pregnancy or lactation was excluded. Diagnoses were established on the basis of clinical symptoms, serum thyroxine and TRAb, thyroid ultrasound, and orbital computed tomography. PBMCs were isolated from roughly 10 ml of fresh peripheral blood by Ficoll-Paque density gradient centrifugation. Trizol reagent was used to extract total RNA, and RNA quality was then checked on an Agilent 2100 Bioanalyzer. Relative to germline, V is 3 bases shorter and J is 5 bases shorter, with 11 bases between their ends. The CDR3 starts with the cysteine, ends with the phenylalanine, and has 13 residues. Here the CDR3 DNA is all that survives: 39 bases in frame from base 1. As encoded in the germline V gene (reference sequence), CDR1 is WNHNN while CDR2 is SYGVQD.

TCR beta CDR3 regions were amplified from RNA transcripts. The first round of RT-PCR for the TCR CDR3 was performed with the HTBI primer set and the Qiagen OneStep RT-PCR kit. Libraries were constructed in a second round of multiplex PCR, after which size selection and purification were carried out. Paired-end sequencing of the libraries was performed with 100 bp reads on an Illumina HiSeq2000. The original pipeline was this. SOAPnuke was used to process the raw data, with reads discarded if the reads contained adapters or uncalled bases, had a mean Phred below 15, or lacked an exact constant-primer or identifier match. COPE v1.2.5 was used to merge high-quality paired reads, and clonotypes were defined as unique nucleotide sequences. Clonotypes were aligned to IMGT TRBV, TRBD and TRBJ reference segments using MiTCR v1.1. Analysis was restricted to V-J combinations with a frequency above 0.0001, which covered just over 98% of repertoires. A TCS score was defined as the ratio of F50 (clonal expansion) to E x V (chaos), with BLOSUM62-based TCRdist applied between CDR3 peptides within each V-J. Welch's t-statistics and random forest reduced several hundred V-J features to 10 to 15, which were used in a naive Bayes classifier (R e1071). TCRdb took the public reads, trimmed them with fastp at Q25, ran MiXCR for clone calling and kept in-frame beta chains. Every CDR3 protein is listed once, alongside the most common genes and DNA of its rows. The V and J calls were not made by the authors but by TCRdb's processing. For this sample there are roughly 520,000 distinct CDR3 sequences; around 24% appear just once. 10% to 12% of the sample is in the top ten clones.

What was sequenced was blood. This TCR came from a woman aged 25-40 years with Graves' ophthalmopathy. The receptor chain draws on TRBV10-1 and TRBJ2-7; the D assignment is uncertain and may be TRBD1 or TRBD2, with 5 bases supporting each. The nucleotides are TGCGCCAGCAGTGAAGCAGGGACCGACGAGCAGTACTTC. Translated, it reads CASSEAGTDEQYF.